What follows are 8 T cell receptor beta chains derived from one specimen sequenced in a study of blood T cell repertoires in COVID-19. Sequencing was performed with immunoSEQ multiplex PCR; in TCRdb, only in-frame clones are kept and a portion is missing. The sample lists some 160,000 clones, just over 90% occurring once. The sample comprised peripheral blood. Receptors were obtained from a man in his late teens or twenties with acute or convalescent COVID-19.

The gene calls are TRBV20-1 and TRBJ1-2, with 8 bases matching TRBD1. This CDR3 is built from 14 residues. V dropped 3 bases and J dropped 6; count of bases not matched to a gene: 9. CDR1 and CDR2 from the germline V gene are DFQATT and SNEGSKA (reference sequence). The CDR3 loop is CSASPGQGVHGYTF. The DNA of the CDR3 is TGCAGTGCTAGTCCTGGACAGGGAGTGCATGGCTACACCTTC.

The chain combines TRBV6-5 with TRBJ2-7, with 7 nucleotides matching TRBD1. The germline gives CDR1 MNHEY, CDR2 SVGAGI. The CDR3 runs to 15 residues. V lost 2 bases to trimming and J lost 4 bases; unmatched junction nucleotides: 8. CDR3 in amino acids: CASSYPSPQGYEQYF. CDR3 sequence (DNA): TGTGCCAGCAGTTACCCCTCCCCACAGGGGTACGAGCAGTACTTC.

This clone has just one count. The chain carries TRBV30 and TRBJ1-5; TRBD1 aligns across 7 bases. The J segment lost 5 bases and the V segment lost 1 base, leaving 5 bases of the junction unmatched. The CDR3 contains 14 residues. The germline V gene encodes CDR1 GTSNPN and CDR2 SVGIG (reference sequence). The CDR3 loop reads CAWSGGTVYQPQHF. As DNA, the CDR3 is TGTGCCTGGAGTGGTGGGACAGTTTATCAGCCCCAGCATTTT.

This chain uses TRBV10-1 with TRBJ2-7; 9 bases are a match to TRBD1. This CDR3 spans 16 amino acids. CDR1 is WNHNN, CDR2 SYGVQD, per germline (reference sequence). V trimming: 3 bases; J trimming: 5 bases; junction bases outside the gene matches: 11. CDR3 coding DNA: TGCGCCAGCAGTGATTGGGGGAGGGACAGGGAGAACGAGCAGTACTTC. This codes for CASSDWGRDRENEQYF.

V and J are TRBV19 and TRBJ1-3, with D possibly matching TRBD1 (6 bases). CDR1 is LNHDA, CDR2 SQIVND, per germline (reference sequence). V was shortened by 8 bases and J by 0 bases, with 8 bases between the two germline ends. This CDR3 is 13 amino acids long. The CDR3 reads CASGQSSGNTIYF. CDR3 bases: TGTGCCAGTGGACAGAGCTCTGGAAACACCATATATTTT.

The rearrangement links TRBV18 to TRBJ1-2; D unclear. V was pared by 0 bases and J by 1 base, with 3 bases between. Germline CDR1 reads KGHSH; CDR2 reads LQKENI. The CDR3 has 13 amino acids. Here the CDR3 reads CASSPPGNYGYTF. CDR3 in DNA: TGTGCCAGCTCACCACCCGGTAACTATGGCTACACCTTC.

V gene TRBV5-1 combines with J gene TRBJ1-4, with 11 positions matching TRBD1. This CDR3 is 17 amino acids long. CDR1 and CDR2 from the germline V gene are SGHRS and YFSETQ. V shed 4 bases, J shed 0 bases, and the junction held 5 bases outside the gene matches. The CDR3, as DNA: TGCGCCAGCAGCGCAAGGACAGGGGGCTCAACTAATGAAAAACTGTTTTTT. Its translation: CASSARTGGSTNEKLFF.

The rearrangement joins TRBV5-1 to TRBJ2-5, with TRBD2 identical over 11 bases. V lost 0 bases to trimming and J lost 5 bases; unmatched junction nucleotides: 6. The CDR3 spans 16 residues. The germline V gene has CDR1 SGHRS and CDR2 YFSETQ. The CDR3 DNA reads TGCGCCAGCAGCTTGGTACTAGCGGGGGCGGAGGAGACCCAGTACTTC. It encodes CASSLVLAGAEETQYF. The whole variable domain, filled in from reference TRBV5-1 and TRBJ2-5, reads KAGVTQTPRYLIKTRGQQVTLSCSPISGHRSVSWYQQTPGQGLQFLFEYFSETQRNKGNFPGRFSGRQFSNSRSEMNVSTLELGDSALYLCASSLVLAGAEETQYFGPGTRLLVL.